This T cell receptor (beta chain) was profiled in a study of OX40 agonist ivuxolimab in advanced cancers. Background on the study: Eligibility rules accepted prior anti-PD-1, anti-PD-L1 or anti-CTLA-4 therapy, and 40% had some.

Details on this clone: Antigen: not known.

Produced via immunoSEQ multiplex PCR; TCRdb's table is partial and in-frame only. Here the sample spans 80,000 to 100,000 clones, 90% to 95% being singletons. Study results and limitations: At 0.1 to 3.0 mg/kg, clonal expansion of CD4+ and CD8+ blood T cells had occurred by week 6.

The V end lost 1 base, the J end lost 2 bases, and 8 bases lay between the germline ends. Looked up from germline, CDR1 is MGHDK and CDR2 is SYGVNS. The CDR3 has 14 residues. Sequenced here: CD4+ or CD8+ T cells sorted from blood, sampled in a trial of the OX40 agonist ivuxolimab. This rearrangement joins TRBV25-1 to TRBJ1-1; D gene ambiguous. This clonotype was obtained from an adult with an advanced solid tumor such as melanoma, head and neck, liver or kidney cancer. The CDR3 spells CASSELRANTEAFF. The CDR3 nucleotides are TGTGCCAGCAGTGAATTAAGGGCAAACACTGAAGCTTTCTTT.